What follows are 21 T cell receptor beta chains derived from one specimen sequenced in a study of blood T cells in healthy people across ages. For the second PCR, which ran for about 6 to 11 cycles, a sample-barcoded 5' primer and a J-beta primer mix were used. TCRdb independently ran MiXCR on the 5' RACE reads; one entry per CDR3 protein. Here the sample spans more than 1 million distinct CDR3 sequences, around 45% being singletons. What was sequenced was blood. These receptors came from a woman aged 55-69 years in good health.

This clonotype was seen once. This sequence joins TRBV2 and TRBJ2-4; 11 positions agree with TRBD1. This CDR3 is 13 amino acids long. CDR1 is SNHLY, CDR2 FYNNEI, per germline. V lost 9 bases, J lost 13 bases, and 11 bases stayed unmatched. The CDR3 loop is CARWDRGTNRQYF. For the CDR3, the DNA is TGTGCCAGATGGGACAGGGGGACCAATAGGCAGTACTTC.

This clonotype was counted a few times. This sequence joins TRBV3-1 and TRBJ2-7; 8 bases map to TRBD1. The CDR3 is 16 amino acids. Germline V gene lookup returns CDR1 LGHDT and CDR2 YNNKEL (reference sequence). The J segment lost 2 bases and the V segment lost 3 bases, leaving 9 bases of the junction unmatched. CDR3 residues: CASSHRGRGNPYEQYF. CDR3 DNA: TGTGCCAGCAGCCACAGGGGGCGGGGCAACCCCTACGAGCAGTACTTC.

This sequence joins TRBV29-1 and TRBJ2-4, with 7 bases identical to TRBD1. With 2 bases clipped from V and 3 bases from J, the junction kept 10 bases outside the gene matches. Germline V gene lookup returns CDR1 SQVTM and CDR2 ANQGSEA. The CDR3 is 16 amino acids. The CDR3, as DNA: TGCAGCGTTGAAAAACGAGGGCACAGGGGCAAAAACATTCAGTACTTC. Protein product: CSVEKRGHRGKNIQYF.

This clonotype was found a few times. This chain joins TRBV6-5 and TRBJ2-7, with D perhaps TRBD1 or TRBD2 (6 bases each). Germline CDR1 MNHEY, CDR2 SVGAGI. This CDR3 region has 15 residues. V was pared by 2 bases and J by 1 base, with 12 bases between. CDR3 nucleotides: TGTGCCAGCAGTTACGGGGGGCTTCAGTCCTACGAGCAGTACTTC. Its protein product is CASSYGGLQSYEQYF.

J is TRBJ2-6 and V is TRBV7-9, with D uncertain. The CDR3 extends over 15 amino acids. V was trimmed by 3 bases and J by 5 bases, leaving 11 bases between them. In germline, CDR1 is SEHNR, CDR2 FQNEAQ (reference sequence). CDR3 loop: CASSFPGPRANVLTF. The DNA of the CDR3 is TGTGCCAGCAGCTTCCCCGGGCCTCGGGCCAACGTCCTGACTTTC.

This clonotype has a handful of counts. The chain links TRBV9 to TRBJ2-3; 7 bases line up with TRBD2. This CDR3 has 13 residues. Trimming took 2 bases from V and 5 from J; bases not matched to a gene: 2. CDR1 SGDLS and CDR2 YYNGEE come from the germline V gene. The CDR3 nucleotides are TGTGCCAGCAGCGTCTCGGGGGGAGATACGCAGTATTTT. Its protein product is CASSVSGGDTQYF.

This chain's CDR3 is CASSYFQTSGRADEQYF. The CDR3 nucleotides read TGTGCCAGCAGTTACTTCCAGACTAGCGGGAGGGCCGATGAGCAGTACTTC. The chain couples TRBV6-2 or TRBV6-3 to TRBJ2-7, with 14 bases fitting TRBD2. V dropped 1 base and J dropped 7; count of bases not matched to a gene: 9. Germline CDR1 MNHEY, CDR2 SVGEGT. CDR3 length: 17 residues.

The rearrangement links TRBV7-2 to TRBJ1-2; 10 nucleotides align to TRBD1. Trimming at V came to 5 bases and at J to 8 bases, leaving 8 bases not matched to a gene. Germline CDR1 SGHTA, CDR2 FQGNSA. This CDR3 is built from 14 residues. In nucleotides, the CDR3 is TGTGCCAGCAGCCCCCTCGGACAGGGGGGGGGCTACACCTTC. This sequence encodes CASSPLGQGGGYTF.

The chain uses TRBV7-9 and TRBJ2-2, with D unresolved. There are 10 residues in the CDR3. Germline lookup yields CDR1 SEHNR and CDR2 FQNEAQ (reference sequence). V shed 5 bases and J shed 8 bases, with 3 bases lying between them. The CDR3 bases are TGTGCCAGCAGCGTGGGGGAGCTGTTTTTT. As protein: CASSVGELFF.

This sequence joins TRBV5-6 and TRBJ2-3; D gene unclear. The CDR3 extends over 13 amino acids. Germline V gene lookup returns CDR1 SGHDT and CDR2 YYEEEE. Deletions cut 2 bases from V and 4 bases from J, with 8 bases between. The CDR3 here is CASSLALADTQYF. CDR3 DNA sequence: TGTGCCAGCAGCTTAGCCTTGGCAGATACGCAGTATTTT.

The rearrangement joins TRBV7-2 to TRBJ2-1; 11 nucleotides align to TRBD2. Trimming at V came to 2 bases and at J to 6 bases, leaving 3 bases not matched to a gene. This CDR3 has 15 residues. Germline V gene sequence: CDR1 SGHTA, CDR2 FQGNSA. The DNA for the CDR3 is TGTGCCAGCAGCTTAAGTAGCGGGAGGGGCAATGAGCAGTTCTTC. Its translation is CASSLSSGRGNEQFF. Based on the CDR3 plus reference TRBV7-2 and TRBJ2-1, the full variable domain is GAGVSQSPSNKVTEKGKDVELRCDPISGHTALYWYRQSLGQGLEFLIYFQGNSAPDKSGLPSDRFSAERTGGSVSTLTIQRTQQEDSAVYLCASSLSSGRGNEQFFGPGTRLTVL.

The chain combines TRBV9 with TRBJ1-2, with D tentatively TRBD1 (5 bases). Germline CDR1 and CDR2: SGDLS and YYNGEE. The CDR3 is made up of 15 amino acids. Trimming left V 4 bases short and J 0 bases short, with 13 bases between. CDR3 protein: CASSPSGRANYGYTF. The CDR3 DNA follows: TGTGCCAGCAGCCCCTCGGGCAGGGCTAACTATGGCTACACCTTC.

In the case of this clonotype: A read error may explain this, as a much larger clone is one base away. The chain uses TRBV6-6 and TRBJ2-4; either TRBD1 or TRBD2 may fit D (5 bases each). The germline V gene has CDR1 MNHNY and CDR2 SVGAGI (reference sequence). V dropped 5 bases and J dropped 8 bases, with 13 bases sitting between them. The CDR3 contains 13 residues. The CDR3 protein is CASSPRGGHIQYF. The CDR3, as DNA: TGTGCCAGCAGTCCACGTGGGGGTCACATTCAGTACTTC.

This rearrangement joins TRBV11-2 to TRBJ2-1; D is perhaps TRBD1 (6 bases). The germline V and J ends were trimmed by 1 base and 3 bases, with 16 bases remaining between them. Germline-derived CDR1 and CDR2 are SGHAT and FQNNGV. The CDR3 has 17 residues. Written as DNA, the CDR3 is TGTGCCAGCAGCTTAGCGGATGAGTGGGGGCTCTACAATGAGCAGTTCTTC. Translated: CASSLADEWGLYNEQFF.

The chain links TRBV15 to TRBJ2-3, with TRBD2 identical over 8 bases. Germline CDR1 and CDR2: LNHNV and YYDKDF (reference sequence). The CDR3 has 18 amino acids. The V gene end was trimmed by 0 bases and the J gene end by 0 bases; junction bases not matched to a gene: 8. The CDR3 sequence is CATSRDRLAGGSTDTQYF. DNA of the CDR3: TGTGCCACCAGCAGAGATCGCCTAGCGGGTGGGAGCACAGATACGCAGTATTTT.

The V call is TRBV6-5, the J call TRBJ1-2; D uncertain. The CDR3 has 16 residues. Trimming shortened V by 8 bases and J by 0 bases, and 19 bases separated the two germline ends. Germline CDR1 MNHEY, CDR2 SVGAGI. This CDR3 reads CASPLPWPRANYGYTF. DNA for the CDR3: TGTGCCAGCCCCCTGCCTTGGCCGAGAGCTAACTATGGCTACACCTTC.

This clonotype was counted a single time. The J gene is TRBJ1-4, the V gene TRBV6-5; TRBD1 matches 9 bases. Germline V gene lookup returns CDR1 MNHEY and CDR2 SVGAGI. The CDR3 runs 15 residues. V lost 6 bases, J lost 8 bases, and 10 bases stayed unmatched. Written as DNA, the CDR3 is TGTGCCAGCAGACAAGTGACAGGGGGGCGGGAAAAACTGTTTTTT. Translation: CASRQVTGGREKLFF.

This clonotype was seen many times. The chain links TRBV29-1 to TRBJ2-3; possibly TRBD2 for D (6 bases). CDR3 length: 15 amino acids. Per germline, CDR1 SQVTM and CDR2 ANQGSEA. Trimming removed 1 base at V and 8 bases at J, with 19 bases between. CDR3 in amino acids: CSVEAEVAVQGTQYF. The CDR3 DNA is TGCAGCGTTGAAGCGGAGGTAGCGGTCCAGGGTACGCAGTATTTT.

The CDR3 loop is CASSYDRTGSKLFF. CDR3 DNA sequence: TGTGCCAGCAGTTACGACAGGACGGGATCGAAACTGTTTTTT. The chain joins TRBV6-5 to TRBJ1-4; D possibly corresponds to TRBD1 (6 bases). Germline V gene lookup returns CDR1 MNHEY and CDR2 SVGAGI. V gave up 2 bases and J gave up 11 bases, with 15 bases separating them. The CDR3 covers 14 residues.

This chain connects TRBV6-6 to TRBJ1-2, with 8 bases fitting TRBD1. The J segment lost 5 bases and the V segment lost 2 bases, leaving 4 bases of the junction unmatched. The CDR3 extends over 14 amino acids. Germline V gives CDR1 MNHNY, CDR2 SVGAGI (reference sequence). CDR3 DNA sequence: TGTGCCAGCAGTTACCCGGACAGGGAATATGGCTACACCTTC. Translated: CASSYPDREYGYTF.

This clonotype has only a few counts. V is TRBV13 and J is TRBJ2-5; 7 bases match TRBD2. CDR1 is PRHDT and CDR2 is FYEKMQ in the germline V gene (reference sequence). The CDR3 is 14 amino acids. Trimming took 3 bases from V and 11 from J; bases not matched to a gene: 12. The CDR3 nucleotides are TGTGCCAGCAGCTTTGGCGGGAGTACGAAGGAGCAGTACTTC. Protein product: CASSFGGSTKEQYF.